The sequence of this T cell receptor (beta chain) was determined in a study of control samples from healthy donors and cancer patients (dated by TCRdb to about 2020). This clone was seen a single time. The specificity of this receptor is unknown. The record has no base qualities; no much larger clone is one base away. The library was produced with the immunoSEQ multiplex PCR assay. TCRdb re-hosts the immuneACCESS table, in-frame sequences only. Its copies lack some clones; in the studies checked, an unresolved V gene accounts for under half of them, and the cause for the rest is not known. For this sample there are 80,000 to 85,000 clones; about 88% appear just once. In total, the top ten clones hold 4.5% to 6% of the sample. The sequenced sample consisted of blood. The clonotype was recovered from a woman aged 45 to 65 in good health.

The CDR3 here reads CASSLEGRGQNIQYF. The bases are TGCGCCAGCAGCTTGGAGGGGAGGGGGCAAAACATTCAGTACTTC. The chain uses TRBV5-1 and TRBJ2-4; the D gene is perhaps TRBD1 or TRBD2, as each covers 7 bases. Including cysteine and phenylalanine, the CDR3 has 15 amino acids. Only the CDR3 part of the read is kept: 45 bases, read in frame from the first base. V is pared back by 0 bases and J by 5 bases, with 12 bases lying between the germline termini. For CDR1 and CDR2, the germline V gene lists SGHRS and YFSETQ.